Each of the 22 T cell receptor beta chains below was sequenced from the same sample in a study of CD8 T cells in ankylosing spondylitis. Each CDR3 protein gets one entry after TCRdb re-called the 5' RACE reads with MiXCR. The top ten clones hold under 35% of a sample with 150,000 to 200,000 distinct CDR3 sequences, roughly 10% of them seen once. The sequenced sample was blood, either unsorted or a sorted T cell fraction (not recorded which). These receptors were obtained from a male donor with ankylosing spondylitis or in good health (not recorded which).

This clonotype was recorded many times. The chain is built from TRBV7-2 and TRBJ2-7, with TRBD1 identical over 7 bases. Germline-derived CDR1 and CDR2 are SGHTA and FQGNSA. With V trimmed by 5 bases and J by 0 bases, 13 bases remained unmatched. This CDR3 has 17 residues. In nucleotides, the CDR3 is TGTGCCAGCAGCCCCATCGCGACAGGGCTTAGCTCCTACGAGCAGTACTTC. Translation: CASSPIATGLSSYEQYF. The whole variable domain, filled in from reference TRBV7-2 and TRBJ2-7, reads GAGVSQSPSNKVTEKGKDVELRCDPISGHTALYWYRQSLGQGLEFLIYFQGNSAPDKSGLPSDRFSAERTGGSVSTLTIQRTQQEDSAVYLCASSPIATGLSSYEQYFGPGTRLTVT.

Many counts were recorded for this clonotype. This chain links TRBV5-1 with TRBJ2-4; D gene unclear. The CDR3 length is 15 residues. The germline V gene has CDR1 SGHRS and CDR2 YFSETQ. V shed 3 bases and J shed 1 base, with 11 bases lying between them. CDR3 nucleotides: TGCGCCAGCAGCTCTGAAGGTGGCGCCAAAAACATTCAGTACTTC. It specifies CASSSEGGAKNIQYF.

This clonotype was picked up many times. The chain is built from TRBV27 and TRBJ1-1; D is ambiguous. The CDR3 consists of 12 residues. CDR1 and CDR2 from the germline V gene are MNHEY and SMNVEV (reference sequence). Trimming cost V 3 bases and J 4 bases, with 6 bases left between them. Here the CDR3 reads CASSFTGTEAFF. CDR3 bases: TGTGCCAGCAGTTTCACCGGCACTGAAGCTTTCTTT.

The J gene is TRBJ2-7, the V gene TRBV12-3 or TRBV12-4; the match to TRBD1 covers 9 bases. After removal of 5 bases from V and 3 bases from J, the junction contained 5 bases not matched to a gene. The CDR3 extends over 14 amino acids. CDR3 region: CASSLRDRVYEQYF. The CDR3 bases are TGTGCCAGCAGTCTCCGGGACAGGGTCTACGAGCAGTACTTC.

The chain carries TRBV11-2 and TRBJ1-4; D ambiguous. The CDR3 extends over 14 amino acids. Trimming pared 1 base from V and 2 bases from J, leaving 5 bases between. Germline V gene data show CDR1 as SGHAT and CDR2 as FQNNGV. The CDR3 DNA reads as TGTGCCAGCAGCTTAGGGGGTACTAATGAAAAACTGTTTTTT. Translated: CASSLGGTNEKLFF.

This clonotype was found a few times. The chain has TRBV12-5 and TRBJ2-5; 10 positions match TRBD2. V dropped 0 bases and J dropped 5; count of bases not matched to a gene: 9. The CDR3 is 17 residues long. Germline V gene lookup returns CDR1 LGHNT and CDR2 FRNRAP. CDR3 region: CASGLVLASGRSETQYF. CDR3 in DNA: TGTGCTAGTGGTTTGGTACTTGCTAGCGGGAGATCGGAGACCCAGTACTTC.

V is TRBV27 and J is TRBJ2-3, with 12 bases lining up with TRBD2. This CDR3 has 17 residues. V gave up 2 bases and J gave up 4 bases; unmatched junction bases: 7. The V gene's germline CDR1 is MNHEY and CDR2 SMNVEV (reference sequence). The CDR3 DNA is TGTGCCAGCAGTTTAGACGGACTAGCGGGATACCCAGATACGCAGTATTTT. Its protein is CASSLDGLAGYPDTQYF.

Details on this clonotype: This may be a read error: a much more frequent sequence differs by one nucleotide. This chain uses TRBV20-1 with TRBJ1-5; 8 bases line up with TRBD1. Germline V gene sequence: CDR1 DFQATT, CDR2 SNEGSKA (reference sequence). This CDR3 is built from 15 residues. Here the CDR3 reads CSASSGGGDNQSQHF. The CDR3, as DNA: TGCAGTGCTAGTTCAGGGGGCGGCGACAATCAGTCCCAGCATTTT.

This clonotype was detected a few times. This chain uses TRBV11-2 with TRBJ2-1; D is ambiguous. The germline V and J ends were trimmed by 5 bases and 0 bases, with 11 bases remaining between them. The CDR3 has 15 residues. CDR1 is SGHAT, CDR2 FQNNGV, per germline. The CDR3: CASSPQASSYNEQFF. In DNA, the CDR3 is TGTGCCAGCAGCCCTCAGGCGAGCTCCTACAATGAGCAGTTCTTC.

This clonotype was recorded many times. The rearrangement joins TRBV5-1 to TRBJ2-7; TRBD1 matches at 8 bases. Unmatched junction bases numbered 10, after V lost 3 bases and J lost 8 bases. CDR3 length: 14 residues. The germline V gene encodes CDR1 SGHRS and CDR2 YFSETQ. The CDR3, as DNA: TGCGCCAGCAGCTCGCCGGGACAGGCTCTGAAGCAGTACTTC. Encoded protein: CASSSPGQALKQYF.

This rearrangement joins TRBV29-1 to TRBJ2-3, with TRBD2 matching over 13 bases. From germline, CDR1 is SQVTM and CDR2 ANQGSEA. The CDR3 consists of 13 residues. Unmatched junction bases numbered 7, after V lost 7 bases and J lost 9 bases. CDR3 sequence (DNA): TGCAGCGCGACTAGCGGGAGGACCGCGACGCAGTATTTT. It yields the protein CSATSGRTATQYF.

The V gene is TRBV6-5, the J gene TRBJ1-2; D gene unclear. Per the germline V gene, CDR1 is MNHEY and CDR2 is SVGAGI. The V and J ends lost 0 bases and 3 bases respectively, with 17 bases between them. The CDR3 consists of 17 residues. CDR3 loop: CASSYSKVRPEDYGYTF. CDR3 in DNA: TGTGCCAGCAGTTACTCGAAAGTTAGGCCGGAGGACTATGGCTACACCTTC.

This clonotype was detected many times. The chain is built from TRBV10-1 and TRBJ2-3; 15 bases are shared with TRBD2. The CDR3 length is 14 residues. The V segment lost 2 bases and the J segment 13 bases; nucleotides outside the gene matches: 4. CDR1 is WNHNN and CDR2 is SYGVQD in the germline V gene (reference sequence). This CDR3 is CASSEGLAGGPKYF. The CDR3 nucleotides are TGCGCCAGCAGTGAGGGACTAGCGGGAGGGCCGAAGTATTTT.

CDR3 sequence (DNA): TGTGCCAGCAGTTTCGGGACAGGGGCTGAAAAACTGTTTTTT. As protein: CASSFGTGAEKLFF. The V and J genes are TRBV12-3 or TRBV12-4 and TRBJ1-4; TRBD1 aligns across 10 bases. This CDR3 is 14 amino acids long. J was trimmed by 7 bases and V by 3 bases; bases with no gene match: 2.

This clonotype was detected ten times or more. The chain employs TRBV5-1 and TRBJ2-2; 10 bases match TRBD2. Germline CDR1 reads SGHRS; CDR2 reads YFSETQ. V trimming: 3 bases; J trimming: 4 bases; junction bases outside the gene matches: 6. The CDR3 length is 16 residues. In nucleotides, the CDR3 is TGCGCCAGCAGCTCAACTAGCGGGATACGCACCGGGGAGCTGTTTTTT. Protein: CASSSTSGIRTGELFF.

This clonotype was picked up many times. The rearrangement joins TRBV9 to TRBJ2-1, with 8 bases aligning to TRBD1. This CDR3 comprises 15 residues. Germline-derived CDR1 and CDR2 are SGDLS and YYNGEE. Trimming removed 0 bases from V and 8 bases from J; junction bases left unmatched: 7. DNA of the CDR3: TGTGCCAGCAGCGTAGAGACAGGGGACAGAGATGAGCAGTTCTTC. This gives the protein CASSVETGDRDEQFF.

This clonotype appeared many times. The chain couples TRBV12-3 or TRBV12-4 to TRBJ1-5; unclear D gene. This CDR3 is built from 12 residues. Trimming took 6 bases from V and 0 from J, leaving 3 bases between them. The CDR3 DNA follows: TGTGCCAGCAGGAATAGCAATCAGCCCCAGCATTTT. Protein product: CASRNSNQPQHF.

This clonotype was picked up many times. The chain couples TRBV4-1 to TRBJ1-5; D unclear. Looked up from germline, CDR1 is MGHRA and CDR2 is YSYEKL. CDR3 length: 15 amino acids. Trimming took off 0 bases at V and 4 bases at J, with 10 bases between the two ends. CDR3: CASSQDPSRNQPQHF. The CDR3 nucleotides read TGCGCCAGCAGCCAAGACCCATCGAGAAATCAGCCCCAGCATTTT.

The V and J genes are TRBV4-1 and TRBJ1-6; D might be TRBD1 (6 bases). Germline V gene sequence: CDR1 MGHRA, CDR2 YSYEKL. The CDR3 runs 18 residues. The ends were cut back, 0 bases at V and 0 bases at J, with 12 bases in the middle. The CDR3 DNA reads TGCGCCAGCAGCCAAGAGGGGCAGGGGAGCTCCTATAATTCACCCCTCCACTTT. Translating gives CASSQEGQGSSYNSPLHF.

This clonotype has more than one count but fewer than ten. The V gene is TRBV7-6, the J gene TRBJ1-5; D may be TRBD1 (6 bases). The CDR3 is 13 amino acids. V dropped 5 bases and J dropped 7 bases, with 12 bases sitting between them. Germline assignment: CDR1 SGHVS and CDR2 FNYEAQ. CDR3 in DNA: TGTGCCAGCAGCCCGCAACAGGGCCAGCCCCAGCATTTT. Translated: CASSPQQGQPQHF.

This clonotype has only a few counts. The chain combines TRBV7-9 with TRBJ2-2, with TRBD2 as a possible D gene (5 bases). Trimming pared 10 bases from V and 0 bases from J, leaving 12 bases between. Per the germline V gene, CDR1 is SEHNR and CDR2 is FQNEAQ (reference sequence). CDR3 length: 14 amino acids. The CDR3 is CANQPRANTGELFF. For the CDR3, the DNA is TGTGCCAACCAACCGAGGGCGAACACCGGGGAGCTGTTTTTT. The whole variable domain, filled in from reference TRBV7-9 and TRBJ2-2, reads DTGVSQNPRHKITKRGQNVTFRCDPISEHNRLYWYRQTLGQGPEFLTYFQNEAQLEKSRLLSDRFSAERPKGSFSTLEIQRTEQGDSAMYLCANQPRANTGELFFGEGSRLTVL.

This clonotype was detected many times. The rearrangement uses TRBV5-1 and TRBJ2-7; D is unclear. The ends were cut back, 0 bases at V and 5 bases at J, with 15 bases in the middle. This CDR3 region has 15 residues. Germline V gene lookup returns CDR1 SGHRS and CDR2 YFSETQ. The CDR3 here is CASSLDAQLRNEQYF. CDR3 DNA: TGCGCCAGCAGCTTGGACGCACAGCTGCGAAACGAGCAGTACTTC.